Listed below are T cell receptor beta chains from one sample, sequenced in a study of T cell changes during pregnancy in multiple sclerosis. The assay was immunoSEQ multiplex PCR, and TCRdb's table has in-frame clones only and misses some. The repertoire holds around 60,000 clones, about 90% seen once, with under 0.6% in the top ten. The starting material was CD4+ T cells from peripheral blood mononuclear cells, obtained after pregnancy. The receptors here all came from a female donor in good health, enrolled as a control in a pregnancy study. Each CDR3 is given with its conserved first and last residue. A D gene is named only where the DNA matches it firmly. Rows may omit the clone size; those that give it use once, few, many or a size class.

j_gene | d_gene | abundance | v_gene | CDR3aa | CDR3nt
TRBJ2-2 | TRBD2 | once | TRBV9 | CASSAGTSGGLTNTGELFF | TGTGCCAGCAGCGCCGGGACTAGCGGGGGCCTAACGAACACCGGGGAGCTGTTTTTT
TRBJ2-2 | TRBD2 | . | TRBV11-3 | CASSPRTSVNTGELFF | TGTGCCAGCAGCCCGAGGACTAGCGTGAACACCGGGGAGCTGTTTTTT
TRBJ1-5 | TRBD1 | . | TRBV7-2 | CASSTGQGSNQPQHF | TGTGCCAGCAGCACGGGACAGGGTAGCAATCAGCCCCAGCATTTT
TRBJ2-1 | . | . | TRBV11-3 | CASSLDGIRSYNEQFF | TGTGCCAGCAGCTTAGACGGGATCCGCTCCTACAATGAGCAGTTCTTC
TRBJ1-2 | . | once | TRBV5-1 | CASSLSGGNYGYTF | TGCGCCAGCAGCTTGAGTGGAGGGAACTATGGCTACACCTTC
TRBJ1-1 | . | once | TRBV6-1 | CASSEALQVVTEAFF | TGTGCCAGCAGTGAAGCGCTTCAGGTGGTCACTGAAGCTTTCTTT
TRBJ2-1 | TRBD2 | . | TRBV30 | CAWSAARGGLGSYNEQFF | TGTGCCTGGAGTGCCGCCCGGGGGGGCCTTGGGTCCTACAATGAGCAGTTCTTC
TRBJ1-3 | . | . | TRBV5-4 | CASSLDPGGRNTIYF | TGTGCCAGCAGCTTGGATCCGGGGGGAAGAAACACCATATATTTT
TRBJ1-2 | TRBD1 | . | TRBV7-9 | CASSSFGTDSYSYTF | TGTGCCAGCAGCTCTTTTGGGACAGACAGCTATAGCTACACCTTC
TRBJ2-3 | . | . | TRBV29-1 | CSEGGVESDTQYF | TGCAGCGAGGGGGGGGTTGAGTCAGATACGCAGTATTTT
TRBJ1-2 | TRBD1 | . | TRBV30 | CAWSVQGFGYTF | TGTGCCTGGAGTGTACAGGGGTTTGGCTACACCTTC
TRBJ2-2 | TRBD2 | . | TRBV7-3 | CASSGGGTNTGELFF | TGTGCCAGCAGCGGGGGGGGAACGAACACCGGGGAGCTGTTTTTT
TRBJ1-4 | . | . | TRBV7-9 | CASSFDSRVEKLFF | TGTGCCAGCAGCTTTGACTCCAGGGTTGAAAAACTGTTTTTT
TRBJ2-7 | TRBD1 | . | TRBV27 | CASSLGDRTPYEQYF | TGTGCCAGCAGTTTAGGGGACAGGACCCCCTACGAGCAGTACTTC
TRBJ1-2 | . | . | TRBV6-4 | CASTEQARHYGYTF | TGTGCCAGCACCGAGCAGGCCCGCCACTATGGCTACACCTTC
TRBJ1-4 | . | once | TRBV27 | CASSTRQSTNEKLFF | TGTGCCAGCAGTACCAGACAGTCAACTAATGAAAAACTGTTTTTT
TRBJ2-3 | . | . | TRBV11-3 | CASSQAGTMGDTQYF | TGTGCCAGCAGCCAGGCGGGGACCATGGGGGATACGCAGTATTTT
TRBJ1-1 | TRBD1 | . | TRBV19 | CASSHGQGAGNTEAFF | TGTGCCAGTAGCCACGGGCAGGGGGCGGGGAACACTGAAGCTTTCTTT
TRBJ2-5 | . | . | TRBV6-5 | CASTREGVETQYF | TGTGCCAGCACTCGCGAGGGAGTAGAGACCCAGTACTTC
TRBJ1-1 | . | . | TRBV7-2 | CASSSAQGRSTEAFF | TGTGCCAGCAGCTCAGCCCAGGGGAGAAGCACTGAAGCTTTCTTT
TRBJ1-5 | . | . | TRBV7-2 | CASSLDYSNQPQHF | TGTGCCAGCAGCTTAGATTATAGCAATCAGCCCCAGCATTTT
TRBJ2-7 | . | once | TRBV5-6 | CASSGRGIPPAYEQYF | TGTGCCAGCAGCGGGAGGGGGATTCCACCAGCCTACGAGCAGTACTTC
TRBJ1-6 | . | . | TRBV6-5 | CASMVGGSPLHF | TGTGCCAGCATGGTAGGGGGTTCACCCCTCCACTTT
TRBJ1-1 | . | . | TRBV19 | CASSPRHRSNTEAFF | TGTGCCAGTAGTCCCCGGCACAGATCGAACACTGAAGCTTTCTTT
TRBJ1-6 | TRBD1 | . | TRBV7-9 | CASSRGQGNYNSPLHF | TGTGCCAGCAGCCGAGGACAGGGCAACTATAATTCACCCCTCCACTTT
TRBJ1-3 | . | . | TRBV5-1 | CASSRDGDTIYF | TGCGCCAGCAGTCGGGATGGGGACACCATATATTTT
TRBJ1-2 | TRBD1 | . | TRBV5-6 | CASSLDRGAFYGYTF | TGTGCCAGCAGCCTCGACAGGGGGGCTTTCTATGGCTACACCTTC
TRBJ2-5 | TRBD2 | . | TRBV19 | CASSNERGGTQYF | TGTGCCAGTAGTAACGAGCGGGGAGGGACCCAGTACTTC
TRBJ2-2 | . | . | TRBV6-5 | CASSFYTGDWGGELFF | TGTGCCAGCAGTTTTTATACAGGGGACTGGGGCGGGGAGCTGTTTTTT
TRBJ2-3 | . | . | TRBV4-3 | CASSLLVSTDTQYF | TGCGCCAGCAGCCTTTTAGTGAGCACAGATACGCAGTATTTT
TRBJ1-2 | . | . | TRBV30 | CAWSVNGHGYTF | TGTGCCTGGAGTGTCAATGGCCATGGCTACACCTTC
TRBJ2-5 | TRBD2 | . | TRBV6-5 | CASSSPSGVQETQYF | TGTGCCAGCAGTTCCCCTAGCGGGGTCCAAGAGACCCAGTACTTC
TRBJ1-5 | TRBD1 | . | TRBV7-9 | CATGQDNQPQHF | TGTGCCACGGGACAGGACAATCAGCCCCAGCATTTT
TRBJ2-1 | TRBD2 | . | TRBV11-3 | CASSLGGGGNHNEQFF | TGTGCCAGCAGCTTAGGGGGCGGGGGGAACCACAATGAGCAGTTCTTC
TRBJ2-2 | . | . | TRBV5-1 | CASSLAGSQGGGELFF | TGCGCCAGCAGCTTGGCCGGTAGCCAGGGTGGAGGGGAGCTGTTTTTT
TRBJ2-2 | . | . | TRBV28 | CASSLGGGLTAGELFF | TGTGCCAGCAGTTTAGGAGGGGGCTTGACGGCCGGGGAGCTGTTTTTT
TRBJ2-3 | . | . | TRBV7-2 | CASSLGVAPPGADTQYF | TGTGCCAGCAGCTTAGGTGTGGCCCCCCCGGGGGCAGATACGCAGTATTTT
TRBJ1-6 | TRBD1 | . | TRBV5-4 | CASSLCVGQPCYNSPLHF | TGTGCCAGCAGCTTGTGCGTGGGACAGCCGTGCTATAATTCACCCCTCCACTTT
TRBJ1-5 | . | . | TRBV5-5 | CASSQQGQPQHF | TGTGCCAGCAGCCAGCAGGGACAGCCCCAGCATTTT
TRBJ2-3 | . | . | TRBV9 | CASSSPRGANPRGADTQYF | TGTGCCAGCAGCTCCCCCCGGGGAGCCAACCCTCGAGGAGCAGATACGCAGTATTTT
TRBJ2-1 | . | . | TRBV9 | CASSVEGGPSIHEQFF | TGTGCCAGCAGCGTTGAGGGGGGGCCTTCTATCCATGAGCAGTTCTTC
TRBJ2-3 | TRBD2 | . | TRBV7-2 | CASISGLAGGRTDTQYF | TGTGCCAGCATCTCGGGACTAGCGGGGGGGCGCACAGATACGCAGTATTTT
TRBJ1-3 | . | . | TRBV7-3 | CASSLTGSGNTIYF | TGTGCCAGCAGCTTAACCGGGAGTGGAAACACCATATATTTT
TRBJ1-1 | TRBD1 | once | TRBV6-5 | CASSYPGTGGTKAFF | TGTGCCAGCAGTTACCCCGGGACAGGGGGGACCAAGGCTTTCTTT
TRBJ1-2 | . | . | TRBV5-4 | CASSSQRERSIYGYTF | TGTGCCAGCAGTTCGCAGAGGGAGAGAAGTATTTATGGCTACACCTTC
TRBJ1-5 | . | . | TRBV7-2 | CASSLGQLPQPQHF | TGTGCCAGCAGCTTGGGACAACTTCCCCAGCCCCAGCATTTT
TRBJ1-1 | . | . | TRBV10-3 | CAIRSTDTEAFF | TGTGCCATCAGGAGTACGGACACTGAAGCTTTCTTT
TRBJ1-2 | TRBD1 | . | TRBV6-5 | CASSPRQGGSGGYTF | TGTGCCAGCAGTCCCCGACAGGGAGGCTCGGGGGGCTACACCTTC
TRBJ1-2 | TRBD1 | . | TRBV5-4 | CASSPGTGGTYGYTF | TGTGCCAGCAGCCCGGGGACAGGGGGCACCTATGGCTACACCTTC
TRBJ2-2 | . | once | TRBV19 | CASTMPQASGELFF | TGTGCCAGTACCATGCCCCAGGCTTCCGGGGAGCTGTTTTTT
TRBJ1-6 | . | . | TRBV5-4 | CASSFREGNSPLHF | TGTGCCAGCAGCTTCCGGGAGGGCAATTCACCCCTCCACTTT
TRBJ1-3 | . | . | TRBV9 | CASSVSTTGSSGNTIYF | TGTGCCAGCAGCGTTTCGACGACAGGTAGCTCTGGAAACACCATATATTTT
TRBJ1-6 | . | . | TRBV11-2 | CASSPTDSPLHF | TGTGCCAGCAGCCCCACAGATTCACCCCTCCACTTT
TRBJ2-5 | . | . | TRBV5-5 | CASSPRGTQETQYF | TGTGCCAGCAGCCCCAGGGGGACTCAAGAGACCCAGTACTTC
TRBJ1-6 | . | . | TRBV4-2 | CASSQVEQDNSPLHF | TGTGCCAGCAGCCAAGTAGAACAGGATAATTCACCCCTCCACTTT
TRBJ2-6 | TRBD1 | . | TRBV7-3 | CASSPTGPPGANVLTF | TGTGCCAGCAGCCCGACAGGGCCACCTGGGGCCAACGTCCTGACTTTC
TRBJ2-3 | . | . | TRBV15 | CATSGYLQRDRTTDTQYF | TGTGCCACCAGCGGCTATCTCCAGCGGGACAGGACCACAGATACGCAGTATTTT
TRBJ1-5 | TRBD1 | . | TRBV7-2 | CASSLKTGGEFSNQPQHF | TGTGCCAGCAGCTTGAAAACAGGGGGTGAATTTAGCAATCAGCCCCAGCATTTT
TRBJ1-5 | . | . | TRBV5-6 | CASSLYLSNQPQHF | TGTGCCAGCAGCTTGTATTTGAGCAATCAGCCCCAGCATTTT